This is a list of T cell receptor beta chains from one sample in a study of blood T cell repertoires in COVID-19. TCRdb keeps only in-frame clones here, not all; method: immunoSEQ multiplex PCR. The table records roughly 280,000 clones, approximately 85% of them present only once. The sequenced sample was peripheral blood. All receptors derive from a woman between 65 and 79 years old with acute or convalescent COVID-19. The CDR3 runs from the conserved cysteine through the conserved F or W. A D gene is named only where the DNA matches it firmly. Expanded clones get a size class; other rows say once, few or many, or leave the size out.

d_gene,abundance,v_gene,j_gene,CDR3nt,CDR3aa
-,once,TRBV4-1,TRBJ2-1,TGCGCCAGCAGCCAGTGGGCAGGGGACTACAATGAGCAGTTCTTC,CASSQWAGDYNEQFF
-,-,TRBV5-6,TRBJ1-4,TGTGCCAGCAGCCCCACAGGAGGGGAAAAACTGTTTTTT,CASSPTGGEKLFF
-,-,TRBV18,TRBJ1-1,TGTGCCAGCTCACCACCGGTCAGCACTGAAGCTTTCTTT,CASSPPVSTEAFF
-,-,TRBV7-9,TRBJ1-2,TGTGCCAGCACGCTTGCGGACTCCTATGGCTACACCTTC,CASTLADSYGYTF
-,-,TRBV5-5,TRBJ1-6,TGTGCCAGCGGCCCTCTTCCGGACAGCGAAGTTTCACCCCTCCACTTT,CASGPLPDSEVSPLHF
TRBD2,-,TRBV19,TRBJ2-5,TGTGCCAGTCGGGCCGGGGGGGCCGGGACCCAGTACTTC,CASRAGGAGTQYF
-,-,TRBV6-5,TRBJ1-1,TGTGCCAGCAACAGGGAAGGGCTAACCACTGAAGCTTTCTTT,CASNREGLTTEAFF
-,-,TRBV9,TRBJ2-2,TGTGCCAGCAGCGTAGAGCTCGGGGAGCTGTTTTTT,CASSVELGELFF
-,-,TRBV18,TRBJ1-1,TGTGCCAGCTCGCGACAGGAGAACACTGAAGCTTTCTTT,CASSRQENTEAFF
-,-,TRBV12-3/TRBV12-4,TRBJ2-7,TGTGCCAGCACCCGAGCCGGGGGCGAGCAGTACTTC,CASTRAGGEQYF
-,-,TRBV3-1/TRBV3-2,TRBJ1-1,TGTGCCAGCAGCGCGGCAGCCGCTGAAGCTTTCTTT,CASSAAAAEAFF
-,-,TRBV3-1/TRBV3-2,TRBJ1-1,TGTGCCAGCAGCCAACAGGGAAGGGTTCAAGCTTTCTTT,CASSQQGRVQAFF
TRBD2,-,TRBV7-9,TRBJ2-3,TGTGCCAGCAGCTTTCTAGCGGGGGGCCCCACAGATACGCAGTATTTT,CASSFLAGGPTDTQYF
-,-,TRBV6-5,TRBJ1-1,TGTGCCAGCAGGGCGCGGGGGTCTTTCACTGAAGCTTTCTTT,CASRARGSFTEAFF
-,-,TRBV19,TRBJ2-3,TGTGCCAGTAATTCCCCCGCGACAGCAGATACGCAGTATTTT,CASNSPATADTQYF
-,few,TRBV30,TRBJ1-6,TGTGCCTGGAGTAGGAGCGGGTCAGGCGCCTATAATTCACCCCTCCACTTT,CAWSRSGSGAYNSPLHF
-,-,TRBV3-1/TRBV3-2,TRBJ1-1,TGTGCCAGCAGGAGGGAAGGGGGCACTGAAGCTTTCTTT,CASRREGGTEAFF
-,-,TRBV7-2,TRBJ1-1,TGTGCCAGCAGCTTAGTGGTCTTTGGGGCTATGAACACTGAAGCTTTCTTT,CASSLVVFGAMNTEAFF
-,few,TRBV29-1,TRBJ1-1,TGCAGCGTTGTAAGAGGGATTGGGACTGAAGCTTTCTTT,CSVVRGIGTEAFF
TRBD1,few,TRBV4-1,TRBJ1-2,TGCGCCAGCCACTTCGACAGGGGGCAGGATGGCTACACCTTC,CASHFDRGQDGYTF
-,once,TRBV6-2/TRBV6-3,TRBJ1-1,TGTGCCAGCAGTGGGGGAGGGTCGGGTACTGAAGCTTTCTTT,CASSGGGSGTEAFF
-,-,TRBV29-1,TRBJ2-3,TGCAGCGTCGGGAAGGGTGGAGCCCCCGGTAGCACAGATACGCAGTATTTT,CSVGKGGAPGSTDTQYF
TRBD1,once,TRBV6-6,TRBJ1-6,TGTGCCAGCAGTTACTCGGGACAGGGGGACTCACCCCTCCACTTT,CASSYSGQGDSPLHF
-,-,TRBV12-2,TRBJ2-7,TGTGCAAGTCGCTTCCCCTCGCGGACACCGTCCTACGAGCAGTACTTC,CASRFPSRTPSYEQYF
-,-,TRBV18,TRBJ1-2,TGTGCCAGCTTGCCGGAGGATCGCTATGGCTACACCTTC,CASLPEDRYGYTF
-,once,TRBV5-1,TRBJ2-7,TGCGCCAGCAGCCGGGACATCCACTACGAGCAGTACTTC,CASSRDIHYEQYF
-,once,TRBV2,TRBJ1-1,TGTGCCAGCCAGTCGGGTGGGACTTCCCGGGGAGCTTTCTTT,CASQSGGTSRGAFF
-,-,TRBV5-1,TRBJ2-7,TGCGCCAGCTCAGGTGGAGTAGCGGACTACGAGCAGTACTTC,CASSGGVADYEQYF
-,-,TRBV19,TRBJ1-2,TGTGCCAGTAGTATATACGGGAAGGGAGCTAACTATGGCTACACCTTC,CASSIYGKGANYGYTF
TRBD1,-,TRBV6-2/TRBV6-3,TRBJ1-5,TGTGCCAGCAGTTGGGGGACAGGGCTGGGCAATCAGCCCCAGCATTTT,CASSWGTGLGNQPQHF
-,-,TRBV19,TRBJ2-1,TGTGCCAGTCGGGGGAACTCCTACAATGAGCAGTTCTTC,CASRGNSYNEQFF
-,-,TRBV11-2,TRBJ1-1,TGTGCCAGCAGAACAGATCTGGGCACTGAAGCTTTCTTT,CASRTDLGTEAFF
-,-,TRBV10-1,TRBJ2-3,TGCGCCAGCAGTGGTAGGGAGAAGAGCACAGATACGCAGTATTTT,CASSGREKSTDTQYF
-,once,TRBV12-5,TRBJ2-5,TGTGCTAGTGGTTACCCGGGACGCGGGGTGCAAGAGACCCAGTACTTC,CASGYPGRGVQETQYF
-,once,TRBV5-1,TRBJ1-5,TGCGCCAGCAGCTTGGTAGTAGGGGCAGCTTATAGCAATCAGCCCCAGCATTTT,CASSLVVGAAYSNQPQHF
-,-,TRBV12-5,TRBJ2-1,TGTGCTAGTGGTTTAACCCAAGGGAGATACTCCTACAATGAGCAGTTCTTC,CASGLTQGRYSYNEQFF
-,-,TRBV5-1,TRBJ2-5,TGCGCCAGCAGCTTGCCTGACACCCAAGAGACCCAGTACTTC,CASSLPDTQETQYF
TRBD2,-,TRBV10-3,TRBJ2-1,TGTGCCATCAGTGATGCTAGCGGGGGGACCTACAATGAGCAGTTCTTC,CAISDASGGTYNEQFF
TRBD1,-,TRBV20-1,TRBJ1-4,TGCAGTGCTAGTCTGGGACAGGGGAATGAAAAACTGTTTTTT,CSASLGQGNEKLFF
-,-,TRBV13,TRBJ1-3,TGTGCCAGCAGCTCAGGCGGCTCTGGAAACACCATATATTTT,CASSSGGSGNTIYF
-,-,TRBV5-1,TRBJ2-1,TGCGCCAGCCTTCTGGTTCCGGGCTCCTACAATGAGCAGTTCTTC,CASLLVPGSYNEQFF